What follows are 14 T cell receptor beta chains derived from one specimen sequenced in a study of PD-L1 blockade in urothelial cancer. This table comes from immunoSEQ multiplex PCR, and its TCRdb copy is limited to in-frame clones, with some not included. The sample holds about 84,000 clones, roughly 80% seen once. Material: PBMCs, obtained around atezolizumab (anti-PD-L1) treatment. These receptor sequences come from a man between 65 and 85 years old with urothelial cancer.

CDR3 in DNA: TGTGCCAGCAGCTTAACAGGGGGCCGGGGCAATCAGCCCCAGCATTTT. Translated, it gives CASSLTGGRGNQPQHF. The V call is TRBV4-2, the J call TRBJ1-5, with TRBD1 matching 9 bases. The CDR3 consists of 16 residues. The germline CDR1 and CDR2 sequences are LGHNA and YNFKEQ. V was pared by 5 bases and J by 2 bases, with 7 bases of the junction left unmatched.

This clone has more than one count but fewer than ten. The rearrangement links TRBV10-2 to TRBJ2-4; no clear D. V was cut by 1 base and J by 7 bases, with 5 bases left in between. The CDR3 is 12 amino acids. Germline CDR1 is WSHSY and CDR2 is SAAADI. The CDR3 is CASSELQNIQYF. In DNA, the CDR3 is TGCGCCAGCAGTGAGTTGCAGAACATTCAGTACTTC.

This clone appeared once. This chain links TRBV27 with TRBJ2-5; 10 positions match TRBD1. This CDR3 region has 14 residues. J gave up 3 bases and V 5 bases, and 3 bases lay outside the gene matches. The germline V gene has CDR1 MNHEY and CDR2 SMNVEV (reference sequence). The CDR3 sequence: CASSPGQGKETQYF. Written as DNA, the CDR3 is TGTGCCAGCAGTCCGGGACAGGGGAAAGAGACCCAGTACTTC.

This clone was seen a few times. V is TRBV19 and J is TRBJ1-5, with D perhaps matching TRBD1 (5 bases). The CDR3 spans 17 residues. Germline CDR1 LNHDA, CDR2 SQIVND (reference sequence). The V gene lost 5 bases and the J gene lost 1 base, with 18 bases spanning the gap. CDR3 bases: TGTGCCAGTAGTCCCATAGGCGGGGGATGGAGCAATCAGCCCCAGCATTTT. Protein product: CASSPIGGGWSNQPQHF.

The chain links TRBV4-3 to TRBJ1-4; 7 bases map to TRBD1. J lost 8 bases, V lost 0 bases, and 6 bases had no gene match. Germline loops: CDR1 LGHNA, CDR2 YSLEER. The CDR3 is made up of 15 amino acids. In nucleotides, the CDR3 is TGCGCCAGCAGCCAAGATACAGGGGTAAACGAAAAACTGTTTTTT. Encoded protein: CASSQDTGVNEKLFF.

The CDR3 spells CASSESTGGSGANVLTF. The CDR3 DNA reads TGTGCCAGCAGTGAGTCGACAGGGGGCTCTGGGGCCAACGTCCTGACTTTC. This rearrangement joins TRBV6-1 to TRBJ2-6; TRBD1 agrees at 9 bases. Looked up from germline, CDR1 is MNHNS and CDR2 is SASEGT. Unmatched junction bases numbered 3, after V lost 3 bases and J lost 0 bases. The CDR3 contains 17 residues.

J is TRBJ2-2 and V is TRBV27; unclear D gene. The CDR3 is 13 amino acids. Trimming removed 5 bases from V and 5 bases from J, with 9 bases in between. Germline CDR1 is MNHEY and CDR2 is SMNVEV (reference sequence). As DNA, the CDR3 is TGTGCCAGCAGTCTAGAGAGAACCGGGGAGCTGTTTTTT. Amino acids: CASSLERTGELFF.

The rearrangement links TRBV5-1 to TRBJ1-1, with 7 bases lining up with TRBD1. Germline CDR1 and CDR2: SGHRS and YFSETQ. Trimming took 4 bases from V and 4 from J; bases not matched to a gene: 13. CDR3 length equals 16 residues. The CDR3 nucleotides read TGCGCCAGCAGCCGGATCAGTAGACAGGGCCCCACTGAAGCTTTCTTT. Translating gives CASSRISRQGPTEAFF.

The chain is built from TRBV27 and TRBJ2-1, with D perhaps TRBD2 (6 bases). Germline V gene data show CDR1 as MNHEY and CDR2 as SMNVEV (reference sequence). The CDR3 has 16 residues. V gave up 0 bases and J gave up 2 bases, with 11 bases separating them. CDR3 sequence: CASSLSWTGAYNEQFF. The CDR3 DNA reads TGTGCCAGCAGTTTATCGTGGACGGGGGCCTACAATGAGCAGTTCTTC.

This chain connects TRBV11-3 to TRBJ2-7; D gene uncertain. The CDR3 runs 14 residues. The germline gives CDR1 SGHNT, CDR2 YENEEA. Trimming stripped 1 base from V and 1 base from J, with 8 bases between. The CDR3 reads CASSLGGSSYEQYF. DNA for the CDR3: TGTGCCAGCAGCTTAGGAGGCTCTTCCTACGAGCAGTACTTC.

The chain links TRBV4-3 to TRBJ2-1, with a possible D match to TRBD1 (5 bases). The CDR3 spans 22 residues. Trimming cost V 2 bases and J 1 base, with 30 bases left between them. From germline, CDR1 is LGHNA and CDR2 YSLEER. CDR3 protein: CASSQSSRTYSSLRPSYNEQFF. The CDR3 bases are TGCGCCAGCAGCCAATCCTCCCGGACATACAGCTCACTACGCCCATCCTACAATGAGCAGTTCTTC.

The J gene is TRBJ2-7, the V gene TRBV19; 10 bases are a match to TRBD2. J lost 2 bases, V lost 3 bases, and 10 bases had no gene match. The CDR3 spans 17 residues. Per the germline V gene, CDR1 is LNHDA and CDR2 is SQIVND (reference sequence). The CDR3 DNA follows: TGTGCCAGTAGTATTTCGAGCGGGAGGGCCATGGCCTACGAGCAGTACTTC. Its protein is CASSISSGRAMAYEQYF.

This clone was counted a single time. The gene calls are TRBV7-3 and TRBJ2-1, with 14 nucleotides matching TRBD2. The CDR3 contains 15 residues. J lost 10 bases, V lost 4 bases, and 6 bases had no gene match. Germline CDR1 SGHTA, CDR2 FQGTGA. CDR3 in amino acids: CASSSGLAGVEEQFF. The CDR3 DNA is TGTGCCAGCAGCTCGGGACTAGCGGGAGTGGAGGAGCAGTTCTTC.

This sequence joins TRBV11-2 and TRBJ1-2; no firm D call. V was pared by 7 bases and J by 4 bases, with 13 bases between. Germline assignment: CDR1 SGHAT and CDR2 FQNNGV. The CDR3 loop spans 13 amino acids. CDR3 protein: CASKRGSGYGYTF. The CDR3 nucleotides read TGTGCCAGCAAGAGAGGGTCGGGCTATGGCTACACCTTC.